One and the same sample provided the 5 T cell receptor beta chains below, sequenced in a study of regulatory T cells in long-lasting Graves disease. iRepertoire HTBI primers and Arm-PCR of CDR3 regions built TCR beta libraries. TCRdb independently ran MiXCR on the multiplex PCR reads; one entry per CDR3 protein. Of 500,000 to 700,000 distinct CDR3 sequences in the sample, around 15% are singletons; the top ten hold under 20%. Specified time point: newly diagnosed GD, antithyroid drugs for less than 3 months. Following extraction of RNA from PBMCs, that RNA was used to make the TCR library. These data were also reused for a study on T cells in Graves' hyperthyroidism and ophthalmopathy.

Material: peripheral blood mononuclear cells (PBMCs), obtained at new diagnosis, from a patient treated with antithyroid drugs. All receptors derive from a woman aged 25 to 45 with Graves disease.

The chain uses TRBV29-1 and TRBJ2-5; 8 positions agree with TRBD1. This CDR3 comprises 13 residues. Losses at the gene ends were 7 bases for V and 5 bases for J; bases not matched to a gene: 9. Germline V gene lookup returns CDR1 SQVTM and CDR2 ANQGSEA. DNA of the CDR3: TGCAGCGGCTCGAGGACAGGGCGGGAGACCCAGTACTTC. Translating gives CSGSRTGRETQYF.

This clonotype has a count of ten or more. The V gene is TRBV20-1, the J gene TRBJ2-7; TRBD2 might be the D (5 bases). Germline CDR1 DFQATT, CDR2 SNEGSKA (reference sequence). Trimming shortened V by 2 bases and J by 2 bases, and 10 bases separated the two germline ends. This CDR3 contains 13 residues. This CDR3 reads CSARKGEPYEQYF. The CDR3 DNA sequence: TGCAGTGCTAGAAAGGGAGAACCCTACGAGCAGTACTTC.

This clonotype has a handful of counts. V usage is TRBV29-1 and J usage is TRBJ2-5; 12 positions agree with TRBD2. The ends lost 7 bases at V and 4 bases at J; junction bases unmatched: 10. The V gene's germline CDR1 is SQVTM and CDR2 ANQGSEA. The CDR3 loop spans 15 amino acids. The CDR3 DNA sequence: TGCAGCGCCGTGGGGACTAGCGGGCCGAGAGAGACCCAGTACTTC. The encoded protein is CSAVGTSGPRETQYF.

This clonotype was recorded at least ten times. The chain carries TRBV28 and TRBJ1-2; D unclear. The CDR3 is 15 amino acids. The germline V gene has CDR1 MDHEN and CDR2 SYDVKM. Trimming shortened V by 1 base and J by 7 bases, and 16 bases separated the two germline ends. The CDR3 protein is CASSLSGSSSLGYTF. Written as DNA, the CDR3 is TGTGCCAGCAGTTTATCGGGTTCCTCCAGTCTTGGCTACACCTTC.

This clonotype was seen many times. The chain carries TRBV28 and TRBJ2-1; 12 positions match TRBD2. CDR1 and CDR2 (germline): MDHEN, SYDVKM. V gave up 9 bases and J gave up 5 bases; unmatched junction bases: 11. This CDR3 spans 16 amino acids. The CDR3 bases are TGTGCCAGTGACCACCGAGGACTAGCGGGAAACAATGAGCAGTTCTTC. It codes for CASDHRGLAGNNEQFF.